This T cell receptor (beta chain) derives from a study of T-cell reconstitution after alpha-beta-depleted transplantation in children. Unique molecular identifiers tagged the TCRbeta library. In TCRdb, the PCR reads were re-called with MiXCR into one record per CDR3 protein. This sample has about 500,000 distinct CDR3 sequences, with about 30% found just once. This sequence originates from a human donor who donated a stem cell graft to a child with aplastic anemia. This material consisted of PBMCs from the stem cell graft donor, taken from the stem cell graft.

Written as DNA, the CDR3 is TGCGCCAGCAGCCCAGGGGGGACGGAGGCGACCGGGGGCTACACCTTC. Its protein product is CASSPGGTEATGGYTF. The chain has TRBV5-1 and TRBJ1-2; 7 bases align to TRBD1. This CDR3 spans 16 amino acids. Germline V gene lookup returns CDR1 SGHRS and CDR2 YFSETQ. The trim removed 4 bases at V and 8 bases at J, leaving 17 bases unmatched.